This T cell receptor beta chain stems from a study of T cell responses to AZD1222 COVID-19 vaccine. The table lists this clone with a count of one. The antigen is unknown. Study-wide points: In a largely white British group with more females than males, clonal diversity was possibly underestimated. After two AZD1222 doses, spike-specific TCR breadth and depth rose versus day 0. The study sampled repertoires only after the peak T cell response.

The repertoire was sequenced with immunoSEQ multiplex PCR; TCRdb's copy has only in-frame clones and lacks some. The sample shows 250,000 to 300,000 clones, around 92% of them seen only once. Some second doses came at about 4 weeks and others at about 12 weeks; these were pooled. Germline V gene sequence: CDR1 SGHNT, CDR2 YYREEE (reference sequence). The CDR3 has 12 amino acids. The V and J ends lost 6 bases and 4 bases respectively, with 7 bases between them. The sequence was obtained from an adult who received the AZD1222 COVID-19 vaccine. This sample comprised peripheral blood, obtained 28 days after the second AZD1222 dose. The rearrangement links TRBV5-4 to TRBJ2-2; no firm D call. CDR3 residues: CASKPLTGELFF. CDR3 bases: TGTGCCAGCAAGCCTCTCACCGGGGAGCTGTTTTTT.